The sequence of this TCR beta chain was determined in a study of siplizumab effects on memory and regulatory T cells. Worth noting for this clone: Antigen unknown.

Measured with immunoSEQ multiplex PCR; TCRdb has only the in-frame clones, and not every one. This table has about 50,000 clones, about 97% appearing once. Overall study findings and caveats: To unstimulated subsets, only a minor fraction of alloreactive clones could be mapped. Unstimulated naive T cells seemed to show more diversity than memory cells did, and they also seemed to be among the major contributors to the alloresponse. Many proliferating CD4+ or CD8+ clones remained unclassified. Roughly 75-95% of them could not be assigned either a naive or a memory phenotype.

Losses at the gene ends were 6 bases for V and 1 base for J; bases not matched to a gene: 1. The CDR3 extends over 14 amino acids. The germline CDR1 and CDR2 sequences are MDHEN and SYDVKM. Unstimulated naive, memory, effector memory and TEMRA subsets underwent sequencing in a few donor pairs. The chain couples TRBV28 to TRBJ2-1; 9 nucleotides match TRBD2. The receptor was derived from a human donor in good health. The sequencing input was naive CD4+ T cells sorted from blood. As DNA, the CDR3 is TGTGCCAGCAGAGGACTAGCGTCCTACAATGAGCAGTTCTTC. This codes for CASRGLASYNEQFF.